This entry lists 2 T cell receptor beta chains sequenced from one sample in a study of spatial heterogeneity in lung cancer. No antigen has been assigned to these receptors. TCRdb independently ran MiXCR on the 5' RACE reads; one entry per CDR3 protein. The sample has about 100,000 distinct CDR3 sequences, around 4.3% seen once; the top ten hold approximately 21%. Whole-study results and caveats: Higher tumor mutation counts went along with higher counts of expanded intratumoral alpha and beta TCRs.

Stated time point: sample taken at primary tumor resection. Sequenced here: lung tumor tissue, sampled at surgery. These receptors were obtained from a male donor with early-stage non-small cell lung cancer.

This clonotype was counted many times. The V and J genes are TRBV12-3 or TRBV12-4 and TRBJ2-1, with 10 positions matching TRBD2. The trim removed 5 bases at V and 6 bases at J, leaving 10 bases unmatched. The CDR3 length is 16 residues. The CDR3, as DNA: TGTGCCAGCAGTCCTAGCGGGAGCAGTTCGGGCAATGAGCAGTTCTTC. Amino acids: CASSPSGSSSGNEQFF.

This clonotype was seen many times. The rearrangement joins TRBV3-1 to TRBJ1-5; D not resolved. Germline CDR1 reads LGHDT; CDR2 reads YNNKEL (reference sequence). Between the trimmed V and J ends, which lost 0 bases and 0 bases, there was a span of 6 bases. CDR3 size: 15 residues. The CDR3 sequence is CASSQESDSNQPQHF. As DNA, the CDR3 is TGTGCCAGCAGCCAAGAGTCTGATAGCAATCAGCCCCAGCATTTT.